The 18 T cell receptor beta chains below were found in one sample sequenced in a study of technical replicates of blood from a few donors. Some clones are missing from TCRdb's copy, which holds only in-frame ones; the method was immunoSEQ multiplex PCR. Of tens of thousands of clones in the sample, 85% to 95% are singletons; the top ten hold 0.2% to 0.3%. Specimen: T cells isolated from PBMCs. The receptor set was obtained from a human donor in good health.

V is TRBV10-3 and J is TRBJ1-5; D is perhaps TRBD1 (6 bases). Trimming took off 0 bases at V and 7 bases at J, with 7 bases between the two ends. Germline V gene lookup returns CDR1 ENHRY and CDR2 SYGVKD. The CDR3 totals 13 residues. As DNA, the CDR3 is TGTGCCATCAGTGAGTCGGGGGCACAGCCCCAGCATTTT. As protein: CAISESGAQPQHF.

This clone appeared once. J is TRBJ1-4 and V is TRBV28; TRBD1 matches 10 bases. V was pared by 6 bases and J by 2 bases, with 9 bases of the junction left unmatched. CDR3 size: 17 residues. Germline V CDR1 and CDR2: MDHEN, SYDVKM. The CDR3 protein is CASSPGTGVTTNEKLFF. CDR3 sequence (DNA): TGTGCCAGCAGCCCCGGGACAGGGGTGACGACTAATGAAAAACTGTTTTTT.

The V and J genes are TRBV29-1 and TRBJ1-1, with 7 bases that match TRBD1. V trimming: 6 bases; J trimming: 5 bases; junction bases outside the gene matches: 6. The germline CDR1 and CDR2 sequences are SQVTM and ANQGSEA. The CDR3 sequence is 12 residues long. CDR3 loop: CSVSGQATEAFF. DNA of the CDR3: TGCAGCGTCTCCGGACAGGCGACTGAAGCTTTCTTT.

This chain connects TRBV9 to TRBJ2-1; 11 bases match TRBD2. The junction had 12 bases not matched to a gene; V was cut back by 2 bases and J by 8 bases. Germline V gives CDR1 SGDLS, CDR2 YYNGEE. This CDR3 spans 17 amino acids. The CDR3 region has the DNA TGTGCCAGCAGCGTGGATAAGACTAGCGGGGTTTTGGATGAGCAGTTCTTC. Translation gives CASSVDKTSGVLDEQFF.

This clone came up once. V usage is TRBV11-2 and J usage is TRBJ2-1, with D possibly being TRBD2 (6 bases). With 4 bases removed from V and 1 base from J, the gap between germline ends came to 11 bases. The germline CDR1 and CDR2 sequences are SGHAT and FQNNGV. This CDR3 region has 15 residues. CDR3 amino acids: CASSSGTASYNEQFF. The CDR3, as DNA: TGTGCCAGCAGCTCTGGGACTGCATCCTACAATGAGCAGTTCTTC.

The V and J genes are TRBV6-1 and TRBJ2-1; no firm D call. CDR1 is MNHNS, CDR2 SASEGT, per germline. The CDR3 extends over 14 amino acids. V was trimmed by 7 bases and J by 3 bases, leaving 13 bases between them. The CDR3 nucleotides read TGTGCCAGCACCGTGAATGGCGGCTACAATGAGCAGTTCTTC. Translation: CASTVNGGYNEQFF.

V usage is TRBV4-2 and J usage is TRBJ1-2, with 9 bases identical to TRBD1. The CDR3 spans 18 residues. With 1 base clipped from V and 4 bases from J, the junction kept 13 bases outside the gene matches. CDR1 LGHNA and CDR2 YNFKEQ come from the germline V gene. This CDR3 is CASSQAADRGSSSYGYTF. The CDR3, as DNA: TGTGCCAGCAGCCAAGCAGCGGACAGGGGATCGTCTTCCTATGGCTACACCTTC.

The gene calls are TRBV7-9 and TRBJ2-3, with a possible D match to TRBD2 (5 bases). CDR3 length: 15 residues. Germline loops: CDR1 SEHNR, CDR2 FQNEAQ (reference sequence). V was trimmed by 5 bases and J by 2 bases, leaving 14 bases between them. Here the CDR3 reads CASSQSGSTTDTQYF. CDR3 nucleotides: TGTGCCAGCAGCCAAAGCGGCAGTACCACAGATACGCAGTATTTT.

This sequence joins TRBV5-1 and TRBJ2-1; 11 bases map to TRBD2. Germline assignment: CDR1 SGHRS and CDR2 YFSETQ. With 5 bases clipped from V and 2 bases from J, the junction kept 3 bases outside the gene matches. The CDR3 is 15 amino acids. CDR3 amino acids: CASRLTSGTYNEQFF. DNA for the CDR3: TGCGCCAGCAGGCTGACTAGCGGGACCTACAATGAGCAGTTCTTC.

The rearrangement links TRBV28 to TRBJ1-2, with 9 bases fitting TRBD1. The V segment lost 5 bases and the J segment 2 bases; nucleotides outside the gene matches: 15. The CDR3 covers 18 residues. The V gene's germline CDR1 is MDHEN and CDR2 SYDVKM. CDR3 coding DNA: TGTGCCAGCAGTCCCCTGTGGACAGGGGTGACTGAAAACTATGGCTACACCTTC. Protein product: CASSPLWTGVTENYGYTF.

The chain is built from TRBV7-6 and TRBJ1-5; TRBD1 might be the D (5 bases). Trimming stripped 5 bases from V and 5 bases from J, with 19 bases between. Germline CDR1 reads SGHVS; CDR2 reads FNYEAQ. CDR3 length: 16 residues. The CDR3, as DNA: TGTGCCAGCAGCCGGCCGGTTAGGGGCGACGATCAGCCCCAGCATTTT. Protein: CASSRPVRGDDQPQHF.

The chain joins TRBV7-8 to TRBJ2-4; tentatively, D is TRBD2 (7 bases). CDR1 and CDR2 (germline): SGHVS, FQNEAQ. Trimming removed 3 bases from V and 4 bases from J, with 10 bases in between. This CDR3 has 14 amino acids. The CDR3 bases are TGTGCCAGCAGCTTGGGGGGGGCTAAAAACATTCAGTACTTC. It is translated as CASSLGGAKNIQYF.

The chain is built from TRBV4-1 and TRBJ2-2; D is unclear. Germline assignment: CDR1 MGHRA and CDR2 YSYEKL. The CDR3 extends over 16 amino acids. V gave up 0 bases and J gave up 3 bases, with 11 bases separating them. The CDR3 loop is CASSQETIRDTGELFF. Written as DNA, the CDR3 is TGCGCCAGCAGCCAAGAGACAATCCGAGACACCGGGGAGCTGTTTTTT.

The rearrangement uses TRBV6-1 and TRBJ1-1; TRBD1 might be the D (6 bases). Trimming took off 3 bases at V and 4 bases at J, with 9 bases between the two ends. CDR3 length equals 13 residues. Germline CDR1 is MNHNS and CDR2 is SASEGT. CDR3 sequence: CASSDGQRTEAFF. The CDR3 DNA sequence: TGTGCCAGCAGTGATGGACAGCGCACTGAAGCTTTCTTT.

The genes are TRBV28 and TRBJ2-7; 7 bases agree with TRBD1. The CDR3 spans 15 residues. CDR1 and CDR2 (germline): MDHEN, SYDVKM. Trimming took 7 bases from V and 1 from J; bases not matched to a gene: 10. The CDR3 nucleotides are TGTGCCAGCACCGCAGGGGGACGGAGTTCCTACGAGCAGTACTTC. This codes for CASTAGGRSSYEQYF.

V usage is TRBV4-1 and J usage is TRBJ2-7; a weak D match, TRBD1 (5 bases). CDR3 length: 15 amino acids. Germline V lookup: CDR1 MGHRA, CDR2 YSYEKL. V lost 0 bases and J 3 bases, leaving 12 bases between the germline ends. In nucleotides, the CDR3 is TGCGCCAGCAGCCAAGAGACAGAACGACTCTACGAGCAGTACTTC. Translated, it gives CASSQETERLYEQYF.

The genes are TRBV29-1 and TRBJ2-5; no firm D call. Per germline, CDR1 SQVTM and CDR2 ANQGSEA. Trimming cost V 6 bases and J 4 bases, with 21 bases left between them. The CDR3 sequence is 15 residues long. This CDR3 reads CSVASVGLVLETQYF. The CDR3 coding sequence is TGCAGCGTGGCTAGTGTGGGTCTTGTTTTAGAGACCCAGTACTTC.

This clone is a singleton in its sample. The V gene is TRBV4-1, the J gene TRBJ2-5, with 10 bases aligning to TRBD2. Germline V gene data show CDR1 as MGHRA and CDR2 as YSYEKL. The length of the CDR3 is 18 residues. V was pared by 3 bases and J by 4 bases, with 14 bases of the junction left unmatched. The CDR3 bases are TGCGCCAGCAGCCAGACAGCTTTATTGGCTAGCGGGAGAGAGACCCAGTACTTC. Translated: CASSQTALLASGRETQYF.